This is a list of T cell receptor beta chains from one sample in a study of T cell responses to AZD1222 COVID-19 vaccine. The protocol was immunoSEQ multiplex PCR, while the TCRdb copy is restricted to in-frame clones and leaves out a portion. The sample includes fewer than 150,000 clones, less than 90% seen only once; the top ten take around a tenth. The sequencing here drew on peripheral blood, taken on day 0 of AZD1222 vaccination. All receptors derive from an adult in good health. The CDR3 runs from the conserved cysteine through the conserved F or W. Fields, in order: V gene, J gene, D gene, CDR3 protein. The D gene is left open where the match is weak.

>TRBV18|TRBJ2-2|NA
CASSPPGANTGELFF
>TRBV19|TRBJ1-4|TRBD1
CASSRDSLAATTNEKLFF
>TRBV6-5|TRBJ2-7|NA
CASRQGPREQYF
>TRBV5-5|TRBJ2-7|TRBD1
CASSSSGTGWAYEQYF
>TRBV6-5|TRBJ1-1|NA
CASSYSGGETPAFF
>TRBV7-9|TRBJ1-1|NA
CASSPQVLNTEAFF
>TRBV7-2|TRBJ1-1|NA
CASSLDVGTEAFF
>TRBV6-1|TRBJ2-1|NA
CASSEEDPLEVNNEQFF
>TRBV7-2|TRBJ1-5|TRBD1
CASSSGQLNQPQHF
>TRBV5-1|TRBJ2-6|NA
CASSHQTSGANVLTF